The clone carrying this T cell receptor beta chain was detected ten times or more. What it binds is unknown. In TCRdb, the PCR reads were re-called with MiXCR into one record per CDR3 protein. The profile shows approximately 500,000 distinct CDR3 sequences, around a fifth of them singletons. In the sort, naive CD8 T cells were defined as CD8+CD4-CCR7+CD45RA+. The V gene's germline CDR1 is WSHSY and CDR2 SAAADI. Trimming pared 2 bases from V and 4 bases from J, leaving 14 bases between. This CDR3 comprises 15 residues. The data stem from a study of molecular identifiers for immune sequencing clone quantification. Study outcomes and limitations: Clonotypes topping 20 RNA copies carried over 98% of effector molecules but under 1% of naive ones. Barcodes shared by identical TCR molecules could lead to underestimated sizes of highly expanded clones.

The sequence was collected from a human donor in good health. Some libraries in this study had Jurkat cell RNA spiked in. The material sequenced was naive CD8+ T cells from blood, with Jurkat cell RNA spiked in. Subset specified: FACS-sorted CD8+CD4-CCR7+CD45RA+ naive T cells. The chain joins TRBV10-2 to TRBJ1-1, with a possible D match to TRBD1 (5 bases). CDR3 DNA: TGCGCCAGCAGTGAGGTTGGGGGTCCTGCCACTGAAGCTTTCTTT. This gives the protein CASSEVGGPATEAFF.